One and the same sample provided the 23 T cell receptor beta chains below, sequenced in a study of blood T cell repertoires in COVID-19. The repertoire was sequenced with immunoSEQ multiplex PCR; TCRdb's copy has only in-frame clones and lacks some. The sample has 200,000 to 250,000 clones, 80% to 90% seen once. Sequenced sample: peripheral blood. Receptors originate from a man aged 50-60 years with acute or convalescent COVID-19.

The chain couples TRBV11-2 to TRBJ1-3; D call uncertain. The germline V gene has CDR1 SGHAT and CDR2 FQNNGV. The CDR3 has 14 amino acids. The V and J ends lost 3 bases and 2 bases respectively, with 8 bases between them. CDR3 nucleotides: TGTGCCAGCAGCTTTTCCGGGGCTGGAAACACCATATATTTT. Translated: CASSFSGAGNTIYF.

The CDR3 spells CASSKESTRTATNAEAFF. Here the CDR3 DNA reads TGTGCCAGCAGCAAAGAGTCTACTAGGACAGCCACGAACGCTGAAGCTTTCTTT. This chain connects TRBV21-1 to TRBJ1-1; the D call TRBD1 from the table was never checked on the DNA. TRBV21-1 is labeled a pseudogene. CDR3 length: 18 amino acids.

A few counts support this clone. The chain recombines TRBV4-1 with TRBJ1-4, with TRBD1 identical over 7 bases. This CDR3 comprises 15 residues. The junction had 6 bases not matched to a gene; V was cut back by 1 base and J by 7 bases. Germline CDR1 is MGHRA and CDR2 is YSYEKL. Here the CDR3 DNA reads TGCGCCAGCAGCCAAGGAGACAGGGTGGGTGAAAAACTGTTTTTT. Amino acid sequence: CASSQGDRVGEKLFF.

This chain uses TRBV19 with TRBJ1-2, with 11 bases matching TRBD1. Germline V gene lookup returns CDR1 LNHDA and CDR2 SQIVND (reference sequence). The V segment lost 3 bases and the J segment 3 bases; nucleotides outside the gene matches: 6. The CDR3 sequence is 16 residues long. CDR3 sequence reads: CASSMGPGQGDYGYTF. For the CDR3, the DNA is TGTGCCAGTAGTATGGGACCGGGACAGGGGGACTATGGCTACACCTTC.

The J gene is TRBJ1-2, the V gene TRBV7-8, with TRBD1 as a possible D gene (5 bases). Trimming removed 1 base at V and 8 bases at J, with 20 bases between. Germline V lookup: CDR1 SGHVS, CDR2 FQNEAQ. This CDR3 is built from 16 residues. The CDR3, as DNA: TGTGCCAGCAGCTTAGAAGGGAAGGTCTCAGGGAGGGGCTACACCTTC. It translates to CASSLEGKVSGRGYTF.

This chain joins TRBV5-1 and TRBJ2-5; a possible D gene is TRBD2 (7 bases). The CDR3 is 14 amino acids. V was shortened by 3 bases and J by 7 bases, with 16 bases between the two germline ends. The germline gives CDR1 SGHRS, CDR2 YFSETQ. The CDR3 DNA follows: TGCGCCAGCAGCTCCCCGGGGGGCCGGGTGACCCAGTACTTC. Amino acid sequence: CASSSPGGRVTQYF. The complete variable domain, with remaining parts taken from reference TRBV5-1 and TRBJ2-5, reads KAGVTQTPRYLIKTRGQQVTLSCSPISGHRSVSWYQQTPGQGLQFLFEYFSETQRNKGNFPGRFSGRQFSNSRSEMNVSTLELGDSALYLCASSSPGGRVTQYFGPGTRLLVL.

V is TRBV5-1 and J is TRBJ2-7, with 9 bases identical to TRBD1. The V segment lost 0 bases and the J segment 2 bases; nucleotides outside the gene matches: 3. CDR1 and CDR2 (germline): SGHRS, YFSETQ. This CDR3 region has 15 residues. CDR3 protein: CASSLERTGAYEQYF. The CDR3, as DNA: TGCGCCAGCAGCTTGGAACGGACAGGGGCCTACGAGCAGTACTTC.

The CDR3 loop reads CASTPLAGGTSTDTQYF. Written as DNA, the CDR3 is TGTGCCAGCACCCCGCTAGCGGGGGGCACTAGCACAGATACGCAGTATTTT. The chain is built from TRBV3-1 (or the pseudogene TRBV3-2) and TRBJ2-3; 11 bases are shared with TRBD2. The V gene's germline CDR1 is LGHDT and CDR2 YNNKEL (reference sequence). There are 17 residues in the CDR3. The J segment lost 0 bases and the V segment lost 7 bases, leaving 9 bases of the junction unmatched.

The V and J genes are TRBV11-2 and TRBJ2-2; D is ambiguous. The CDR3 loop spans 17 amino acids. Per the germline V gene, CDR1 is SGHAT and CDR2 is FQNNGV. V lost 3 bases, J lost 1 base, and 15 bases lay in between. Here the CDR3 reads CASSFPSSDENTGELFF. The CDR3 DNA reads TGTGCCAGCAGCTTCCCCTCCAGCGACGAGAACACCGGGGAGCTGTTTTTT. Together with reference TRBV11-2 and TRBJ2-2, the CDR3 gives the full variable domain: EAGVAQSPRYKIIEKRQSVAFWCNPISGHATLYWYQQILGQGPKLLIQFQNNGVVDDSQLPKDRFSAERLKGVDSTLKIQPAKLEDSAVYLCASSFPSSDENTGELFFGEGSRLTVL.

This chain connects TRBV5-1 to TRBJ1-6, with 10 bases identical to TRBD1. Trimming at V came to 3 bases and at J to 6 bases, leaving 3 bases not matched to a gene. Germline V gene lookup returns CDR1 SGHRS and CDR2 YFSETQ. The CDR3 is 15 amino acids. This CDR3 reads CASSSGQGINSPLHF. For the CDR3, the DNA is TGCGCCAGCAGCTCGGGACAGGGGATTAATTCACCCCTCCACTTT.

The rearrangement joins TRBV2 to TRBJ1-5, with 8 nucleotides matching TRBD1. Germline V lookup: CDR1 SNHLY, CDR2 FYNNEI. This CDR3 has 14 residues. The trim removed 3 bases at V and 4 bases at J, leaving 2 bases unmatched. CDR3 protein: CASSDNRGNQPQHF. DNA for the CDR3: TGTGCCAGCAGTGACAACAGGGGGAATCAGCCCCAGCATTTT.

The chain has TRBV18 and TRBJ1-1; D remains unclear. In germline, CDR1 is KGHSH, CDR2 LQKENI. V dropped 0 bases and J dropped 4 bases, with 6 bases sitting between them. This CDR3 region has 13 residues. Here the CDR3 DNA reads TGTGCCAGCTCACCACCCGAGGCCACTGAAGCTTTCTTT. Translated: CASSPPEATEAFF.

The V gene is TRBV6-1, the J gene TRBJ1-2; 7 bases line up with TRBD1. The trim removed 8 bases at V and 4 bases at J, leaving 10 bases unmatched. Germline assignment: CDR1 MNHNS and CDR2 SASEGT. The CDR3 is made up of 14 amino acids. CDR3 in DNA: TGTGCCAGCCTTGCGACAGGGAATTCCTATGGCTACACCTTC. This gives the protein CASLATGNSYGYTF.

The chain employs TRBV19 and TRBJ1-1; D call uncertain. The CDR3 has 14 amino acids. V was pared by 2 bases and J by 4 bases, with 11 bases between. Per germline, CDR1 LNHDA and CDR2 SQIVND (reference sequence). CDR3: CASSIQALGTEAFF. The DNA for the CDR3 is TGTGCCAGTAGTATACAGGCCTTGGGCACTGAAGCTTTCTTT.

DNA of the CDR3: TGTGCCAGCAGCCAAGGATCGACAGGGGGCATTAATCAGCCCCAGCATTTT. Protein: CASSQGSTGGINQPQHF. This chain joins TRBV3-1 (or the pseudogene TRBV3-2) and TRBJ1-5, with 10 nucleotides matching TRBD1. From germline, CDR1 is LGHDT and CDR2 YNNKEL (reference sequence). The V segment lost 1 base and the J segment 4 bases; nucleotides outside the gene matches: 7. The CDR3 is 17 residues long.

The J gene is TRBJ2-1, the V gene TRBV5-1; 13 bases align to TRBD2. This CDR3 region has 18 residues. The V gene's germline CDR1 is SGHRS and CDR2 YFSETQ. The ends lost 4 bases at V and 6 bases at J; junction bases unmatched: 13. This CDR3 is CASSRTSGGWGDINEQFF. CDR3 nucleotides: TGCGCCAGCAGCAGGACTAGCGGGGGCTGGGGGGATATCAATGAGCAGTTCTTC.

The chain uses TRBV6-5 and TRBJ1-1; D not resolved. Trimming shortened V by 6 bases and J by 3 bases, and 8 bases separated the two germline ends. The CDR3 is made up of 12 amino acids. CDR1 and CDR2 from the germline V gene are MNHEY and SVGAGI. CDR3 in amino acids: CASRRLDTEAFF. DNA of the CDR3: TGTGCCAGCAGACGATTAGACACTGAAGCTTTCTTT.

The chain is built from TRBV10-1 and TRBJ1-1; no definite D call. Looked up from germline, CDR1 is WNHNN and CDR2 is SYGVQD (reference sequence). The CDR3 is 14 amino acids. Trimming took 3 bases from V and 11 from J, leaving 19 bases between them. The CDR3 nucleotides are TGCGCCAGCAGTGACTCGAAGGGAGCCTTGGGGGCTTTCTTT. Protein sequence: CASSDSKGALGAFF.

The rearrangement joins TRBV6-5 to TRBJ1-2; maybe TRBD1 (5 bases). Germline CDR1 reads MNHEY; CDR2 reads SVGAGI. The CDR3 consists of 12 residues. Trimming removed 4 bases at V and 5 bases at J, with 8 bases between. The CDR3 DNA reads TGTGCCAGCAGTTCCGACAGTTATGGCTACACCTTC. It yields the protein CASSSDSYGYTF.

The chain uses TRBV2 and TRBJ1-5; possibly TRBD1 for D (5 bases). CDR1 is SNHLY, CDR2 FYNNEI, per germline. V shed 6 bases and J shed 0 bases, with 9 bases lying between them. The CDR3 totals 14 residues. CDR3 nucleotides: TGTGCCAGCAGCCTAGGGGTTAGCAATCAGCCCCAGCATTTT. Protein: CASSLGVSNQPQHF.

The V call is TRBV18, the J call TRBJ1-1; 7 bases are a match to TRBD1. This CDR3 comprises 16 residues. The germline CDR1 and CDR2 sequences are KGHSH and LQKENI. J was trimmed by 1 base and V by 0 bases; bases with no gene match: 5. CDR3 in DNA: TGTGCCAGCTCACCACCCGGGACAGAGAAGAACACTGAAGCTTTCTTT. Amino acids: CASSPPGTEKNTEAFF.

The gene calls are TRBV6-5 and TRBJ2-7, with D perhaps matching TRBD1 (6 bases). The length of the CDR3 is 12 residues. V was pared by 4 bases and J by 4 bases, with 8 bases between. Germline V gene sequence: CDR1 MNHEY, CDR2 SVGAGI. Here the CDR3 reads CASSSGVYEQYF. CDR3 nucleotides: TGTGCCAGCAGTTCAGGGGTTTACGAGCAGTACTTC.

The chain employs TRBV27 and TRBJ1-1, with TRBD1 as a possible D gene (6 bases). The germline gives CDR1 MNHEY, CDR2 SMNVEV (reference sequence). The length of the CDR3 is 17 residues. The germline V and J ends were trimmed by 6 bases and 3 bases, with 23 bases remaining between them. The chain's CDR3 is CASSLTATHRADTEAFF. For the CDR3, the DNA is TGTGCCAGCAGCCTTACGGCGACCCACAGGGCGGACACTGAAGCTTTCTTT.